This record looks at one TCR beta chain sequence and its context. No cell sorting was done before RNA was extracted from the tissue. The library came from three nested PCR rounds adapted from ARM-PCR protocols. One entry per CDR3 protein, called by TCRdb with MiXCR from the multiplex PCR reads. Of about 110,000 distinct CDR3 sequences listed, 75% are singletons. This sample was included in a study of tumor and adjacent non-tumor tissue in lung cancer. CDR1 and CDR2 (germline): DFQATT, SNEGSKA (reference sequence). The CDR3 consists of 14 residues. The sequence was obtained from a woman aged 55-69 years with non-small cell lung cancer. The sequenced sample was lung tumor tissue. V gene TRBV20-1 combines with J gene TRBJ2-1, with 9 bases identical to TRBD1. The CDR3 protein is CRAPPGQGPHEQFF. The CDR3, as DNA: TGCAGAGCACCACCAGGACAGGGGCCCCATGAGCAGTTCTTC.